The clone carrying this T cell receptor beta chain was detected a few times. Antigen specificity is unknown. The sample is drawn from a study of identical twins. Broader study findings: Zero-insertion results could be subject to partial confounding by invariant MAIT and iNKT cells.

Per germline, CDR1 SGHRS and CDR2 YFSETQ. CDR3 length equals 15 residues. V gave up 0 bases and J gave up 6 bases; unmatched junction bases: 4. TCRdb recomputed calls from the 5' RACE reads with MiXCR, one row per CDR3 protein. The sample carries 1.5 million to 2 million distinct CDR3 sequences, roughly 35% recorded once. The rearrangement uses TRBV5-1 and TRBJ2-4; 9 bases agree with TRBD1. Sequences were obtained from cord blood. The TCR comes from a newborn girl in good health. CDR3 residues: CASSLDRGLGNIQYF. The CDR3 DNA reads TGCGCCAGCAGCTTGGACAGGGGGCTGGGAAACATTCAGTACTTC.